This TCR beta chain was found in a study of T cells after posttransplantation cyclophosphamide (dated by TCRdb to about 2016). Regarding the complete study: The study tracked T cell repertoire reconstitution by TRB sequencing after myeloablative bone marrow transplantation using posttransplantation cyclophosphamide as GVHD prophylaxis. Blood from all 30 or so PTCy patients with 1-year posttransplant specimens was subjected to TRB sequencing. In 3 patients, TRB sequencing was also performed on up to about 3 more blood samples taken 2 to 5.2 years after transplant, and in several patients, pretransplant blood was also TRB-sequenced. Samples from under 40 PTCy-treated patients, along with samples from around 16 of their related bone marrow donors, underwent antigen receptor sequencing. Public TRB sequences were compared against a database of over 3,000 sequences linked to responses to pathogens, tumor antigens, self-antigens and alloantigens. Because TRA and TRB clonality were tightly correlated in fewer than 10 samples, subsequent TCR analyses were focused on TRB only.

Measured from the cysteine to the phenylalanine, the CDR3 is 15 residues long. This entry keeps only the CDR3 DNA: 45 bases, framed from base 1. The germline V gene encodes CDR1 SGDLS and CDR2 YYNGEE. Trimming costs V 0 bases and J 0 bases, and their ends lie 10 bases apart. Genomic DNA was the input for TRB sequencing, which was run either with the immunoSEQ assay at survey resolution or with the hsTCRB kit. The authors' pipeline ran thus. The immunoSEQ software handled the initial read processing, while the LymphoSeq R package was used for the repertoire analyses. Clonality was computed as 1 minus normalized Shannon entropy, and a Gini coefficient was also calculated for each TRB dataset. Phenotypes of unsorted samples were inferred by mapping TRB sequences from sorted subsets of the recipient or donor onto the same recipient's unsorted samples. Here the immuneACCESS table is served through TCRdb, limited to in-frame sequences with V and J called. Missing clones are a known gap in these copies; in checked studies unresolved V genes cover under half, and the rest lacks a known reason. V and J calls and clone size are copied from that table; D and trimming were computed from the DNA. The table for this sample lists tens of thousands of clones, none of them counted only once. The ten largest clones take up less than 2% of the sample.

The paper's findings and limits, for the study overall: The TRB repertoires of T cells infiltrating skin or GI tract showed only limited overlap with the TRB repertoires of T cells in blood. At 1-2 months, donor-recipient similarity was low but rose over the first year, and the later blood repertoires were often dominated by donor CD8+ memory clones. Across roughly 45 patients, recipient CMV seropositivity and CMV reactivation were highly associated with TRB clonality; PTCy diversity was similar to CNI/methotrexate controls.

Many counts were recorded for this clone. The target of this receptor is not known. No much larger clonotype is one base removed from it; base qualities were not supplied. This specimen's treatment or condition label, interpreted: high-dose cyclophosphamide on days +3 and +4 as single-agent GVHD prophylaxis. PTCy patients received busulfan and fludarabine conditioning, a related or unrelated marrow graft, and cyclophosphamide on days +3 and +4. PTCy-treated patients were drawn from a prospective multi-institutional clinical trial. Peripheral blood and bone marrow mononuclear cells were isolated by Ficoll-Hypaque density centrifugation and cryopreserved.

The sequenced sample was PBMCs, obtained after allogeneic stem cell transplant with posttransplant cyclophosphamide. Rearrangement joined TRBV9 to TRBJ2-7; the best D guess is TRBD2, with 5 bases matching. The receptor comes from a male patient aged 18 to 29 who received an allogeneic stem cell transplant from a related donor, was CMV-positive, and had no GVHD. The graft donor may be the source of some T cells after a transplant. The nucleotides read TGTGCCAGCAGCGTAGTCGGGGATAGCTCCTACGAGCAGTACTTC. This sequence encodes CASSVVGDSSYEQYF.